The 16 T cell receptor beta chains in this list originate from one sample, sequenced in a study of OX40 agonist ivuxolimab in advanced cancers. Sequencing was performed with immunoSEQ multiplex PCR; in TCRdb, only in-frame clones are kept and a portion is missing. The table lists approximately 82,000 clones, around nine tenths of them singletons, with 0.65% in the top ten. Sequencing used CD4+ or CD8+ T cells sorted from blood, obtained in a trial of the OX40 agonist ivuxolimab. These receptors originate from an adult with an advanced solid tumor such as melanoma, head and neck, liver or kidney cancer.

This clone was observed once. The genes are TRBV5-8 and TRBJ2-1; D may match TRBD1 or TRBD2 (6 bases each). Germline V lookup: CDR1 SGHTS, CDR2 YDEGEE. The ends were cut back, 5 bases at V and 4 bases at J, with 10 bases in the middle. CDR3 length: 13 residues. CDR3: CASRTGTYNEQFF. The CDR3, as DNA: TGTGCCAGCAGAACAGGGACTTACAATGAGCAGTTCTTC.

The chain joins TRBV30 to TRBJ2-1, with unresolved D. V shed 0 bases and J shed 6 bases, with 6 bases lying between them. CDR3 length: 12 residues. Germline CDR1 and CDR2: GTSNPN and SVGIG (reference sequence). CDR3 sequence reads: CAWSVIGNEQFF. The CDR3 region has the DNA TGTGCCTGGAGTGTAATCGGCAATGAGCAGTTCTTC. The variable domain in full, completed from reference TRBV30 and TRBJ2-1, reads SQTIHQWPATLVQPVGSPLSLECTVEGTSNPNLYWYRQAAGRGLQLLFYSVGIGQISSEVPQNLSASRPQDRQFILSSKKLLLSDSGFYLCAWSVIGNEQFFGPGTRLTVL.

The chain employs TRBV6-1 and TRBJ1-3; unclear D gene. The CDR3 is 17 residues long. Germline CDR1 MNHNS, CDR2 SASEGT. V was clipped by 2 bases and J by 0 bases, with 14 bases between them. The CDR3 DNA reads as TGTGCCAGCAGTGAATTAGGCAGCTTACGCTCTGGAAACACCATATATTTT. It yields the protein CASSELGSLRSGNTIYF.

V and J are TRBV30 and TRBJ2-1, with 8 positions matching TRBD1. With V trimmed by 0 bases and J by 3 bases, 4 bases remained unmatched. The CDR3 is 15 amino acids. Germline lookup yields CDR1 GTSNPN and CDR2 SVGIG (reference sequence). CDR3 DNA: TGTGCCTGGAGTGTACAGGGGGTGGGCTACAATGAGCAGTTCTTC. This encodes CAWSVQGVGYNEQFF. Full variable domain (outside the CDR3, taken from reference TRBV30 and TRBJ2-1): SQTIHQWPATLVQPVGSPLSLECTVEGTSNPNLYWYRQAAGRGLQLLFYSVGIGQISSEVPQNLSASRPQDRQFILSSKKLLLSDSGFYLCAWSVQGVGYNEQFFGPGTRLTVL.

The V and J genes are TRBV7-6 and TRBJ2-1, with 8 bases lining up with TRBD2. J lost 5 bases, V lost 2 bases, and 5 bases had no gene match. Germline CDR1 reads SGHVS; CDR2 reads FNYEAQ. This CDR3 comprises 15 residues. CDR3 loop: CASSLRGGLNNEQFF. In nucleotides, the CDR3 is TGTGCCAGCAGCTTACGCGGGGGGCTTAACAATGAGCAGTTCTTC.

The V call is TRBV6-1, the J call TRBJ1-4, with D maybe TRBD1 (5 bases). Trimming shortened V by 8 bases and J by 4 bases, and 14 bases separated the two germline ends. The CDR3 runs 14 residues. In germline, CDR1 is MNHNS, CDR2 SASEGT. The CDR3 coding sequence is TGTGCCAGCTACGGGGAGGGGATTAATGAAAAACTGTTTTTT. Translating gives CASYGEGINEKLFF.

This chain links TRBV25-1 with TRBJ1-3, with a possible D match to TRBD1 (5 bases). The germline V and J ends were trimmed by 1 base and 3 bases, with 7 bases remaining between them. The CDR3 totals 14 residues. Germline V CDR1 and CDR2: MGHDK, SYGVNS. DNA of the CDR3: TGTGCCAGCAGTGAATGGGGCGGTGGAAACACCATATATTTT. Translation: CASSEWGGGNTIYF.

The V and J genes are TRBV5-1 and TRBJ2-7, with D possibly being TRBD1 (6 bases). V dropped 0 bases and J dropped 0 bases, with 7 bases sitting between them. Germline V gives CDR1 SGHRS, CDR2 YFSETQ. This CDR3 contains 14 residues. CDR3 nucleotide sequence: TGCGCCAGCAGCTTGGGGACAGACTCCTACGAGCAGTACTTC. Amino acid sequence: CASSLGTDSYEQYF. Full variable domain (outside the CDR3, taken from reference TRBV5-1 and TRBJ2-7): KAGVTQTPRYLIKTRGQQVTLSCSPISGHRSVSWYQQTPGQGLQFLFEYFSETQRNKGNFPGRFSGRQFSNSRSEMNVSTLELGDSALYLCASSLGTDSYEQYFGPGTRLTVT.

The chain carries TRBV6-6 and TRBJ1-1; TRBD1 matches 7 bases. With 6 bases clipped from V and 6 bases from J, the junction kept 7 bases outside the gene matches. The CDR3 totals 13 residues. The V gene's germline CDR1 is MNHNY and CDR2 SVGAGI (reference sequence). CDR3 coding DNA: TGTGCCAGCAGACTGAGACAGGGCTCTGAAGCTTTCTTT. Translated: CASRLRQGSEAFF.

The chain employs TRBV11-2 and TRBJ1-2, with D unclear. Germline loops: CDR1 SGHAT, CDR2 FQNNGV. This CDR3 has 15 residues. The V gene lost 1 base and the J gene lost 5 bases, with 14 bases spanning the gap. The CDR3 loop is CASSLVGGFSYGYTF. Here the CDR3 DNA reads TGTGCCAGCAGCTTAGTGGGCGGGTTTAGTTATGGCTACACCTTC.

This CDR3 reads CSVGGGNTEAFF. Here the CDR3 DNA reads TGCAGCGTTGGGGGGGGAAACACTGAAGCTTTCTTT. The genes are TRBV29-1 and TRBJ1-1; the D gene is possibly TRBD1 (5 bases). CDR1 is SQVTM and CDR2 is ANQGSEA in the germline V gene. The V gene lost 4 bases and the J gene lost 2 bases, with 8 bases spanning the gap. This CDR3 region has 12 residues.

A note on this clone: The sample carries other DNA sequences with the same CDR3. The genes are TRBV2 and TRBJ2-1; D gene unclear. The CDR3 is made up of 11 amino acids. CDR1 SNHLY and CDR2 FYNNEI come from the germline V gene. The V and J ends lost 6 bases and 3 bases respectively, with 3 bases between them. CDR3 bases: TGTGCCAGCAGGGACTACAATGAGCAGTTCTTC. Translation: CASRDYNEQFF.

This chain uses TRBV6-4 with TRBJ2-7, with TRBD2 identical over 10 bases. J was trimmed by 1 base and V by 6 bases; bases with no gene match: 6. This CDR3 comprises 15 residues. Germline CDR1 reads MRHNA; CDR2 reads SNTAGT. The CDR3 protein is CASRPSGSMSYEQYF. The CDR3 DNA reads as TGTGCCAGCAGACCTAGCGGGAGTATGTCCTACGAGCAGTACTTC.

The V call is TRBV7-8, the J call TRBJ1-1; TRBD1 might be the D (5 bases). V was trimmed by 3 bases and J by 3 bases, leaving 11 bases between them. CDR3 length: 14 residues. CDR1 and CDR2 (germline): SGHVS, FQNEAQ. The CDR3 loop is CASSFNGADTEAFF. The CDR3 coding sequence is TGTGCCAGCAGCTTTAATGGGGCCGACACTGAAGCTTTCTTT.

The genes are TRBV9 and TRBJ2-2; D perhaps matches TRBD1 (6 bases). Per the germline V gene, CDR1 is SGDLS and CDR2 is YYNGEE. The length of the CDR3 is 12 residues. The CDR3 spells CGGLEGAGELFF. The CDR3 DNA reads TGTGGTGGGCTAGAGGGGGCCGGGGAGCTGTTTTTT.

The chain links TRBV2 to TRBJ2-5, with a weak D call TRBD2 (6 bases). The CDR3 covers 14 residues. V was cut by 6 bases and J by 3 bases, with 14 bases left in between. Germline CDR1 SNHLY, CDR2 FYNNEI. This CDR3 is CASSQEGGEETQYF. DNA of the CDR3: TGTGCCAGCAGCCAGGAAGGAGGGGAAGAGACCCAGTACTTC.